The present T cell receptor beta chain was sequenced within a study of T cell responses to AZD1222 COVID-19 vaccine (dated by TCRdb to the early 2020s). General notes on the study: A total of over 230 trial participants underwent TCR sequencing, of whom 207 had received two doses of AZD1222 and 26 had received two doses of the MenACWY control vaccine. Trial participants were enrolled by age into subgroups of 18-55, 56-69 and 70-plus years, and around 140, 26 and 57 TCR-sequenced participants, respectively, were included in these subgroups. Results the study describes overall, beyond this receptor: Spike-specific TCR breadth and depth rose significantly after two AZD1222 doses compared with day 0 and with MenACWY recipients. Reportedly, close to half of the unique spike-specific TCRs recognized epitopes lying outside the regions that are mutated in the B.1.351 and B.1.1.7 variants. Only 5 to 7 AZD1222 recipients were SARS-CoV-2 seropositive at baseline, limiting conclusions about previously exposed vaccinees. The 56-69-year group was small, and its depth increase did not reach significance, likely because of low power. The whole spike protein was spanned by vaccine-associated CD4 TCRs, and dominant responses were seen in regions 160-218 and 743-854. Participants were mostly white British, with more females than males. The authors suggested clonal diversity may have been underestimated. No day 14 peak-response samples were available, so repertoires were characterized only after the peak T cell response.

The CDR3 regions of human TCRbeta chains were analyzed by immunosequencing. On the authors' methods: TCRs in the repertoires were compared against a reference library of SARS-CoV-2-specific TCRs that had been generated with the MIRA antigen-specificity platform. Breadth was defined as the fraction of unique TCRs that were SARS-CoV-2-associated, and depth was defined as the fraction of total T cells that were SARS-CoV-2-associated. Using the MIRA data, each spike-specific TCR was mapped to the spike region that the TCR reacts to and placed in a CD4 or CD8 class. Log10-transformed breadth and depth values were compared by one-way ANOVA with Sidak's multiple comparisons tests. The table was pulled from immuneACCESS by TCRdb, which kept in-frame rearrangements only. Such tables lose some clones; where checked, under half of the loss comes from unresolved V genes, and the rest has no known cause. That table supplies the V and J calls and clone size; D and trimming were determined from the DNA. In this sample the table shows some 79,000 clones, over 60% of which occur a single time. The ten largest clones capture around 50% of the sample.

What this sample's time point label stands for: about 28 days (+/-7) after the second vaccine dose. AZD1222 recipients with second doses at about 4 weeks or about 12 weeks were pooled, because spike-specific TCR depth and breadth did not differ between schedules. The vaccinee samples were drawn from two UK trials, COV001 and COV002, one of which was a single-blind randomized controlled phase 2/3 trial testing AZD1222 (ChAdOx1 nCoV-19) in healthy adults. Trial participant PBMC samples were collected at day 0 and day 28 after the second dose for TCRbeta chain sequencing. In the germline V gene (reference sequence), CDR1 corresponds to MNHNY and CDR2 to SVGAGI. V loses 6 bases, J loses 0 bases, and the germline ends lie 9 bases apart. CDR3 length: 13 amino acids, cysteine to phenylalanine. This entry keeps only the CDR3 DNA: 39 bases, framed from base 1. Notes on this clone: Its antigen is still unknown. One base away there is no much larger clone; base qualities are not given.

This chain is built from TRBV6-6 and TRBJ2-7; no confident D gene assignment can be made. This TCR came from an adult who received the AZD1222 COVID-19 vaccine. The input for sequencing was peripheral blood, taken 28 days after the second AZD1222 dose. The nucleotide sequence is TGTGCCAGCAGCGACGGTCCCTCCTACGAGCAGTACTTC. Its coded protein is CASSDGPSYEQYF.